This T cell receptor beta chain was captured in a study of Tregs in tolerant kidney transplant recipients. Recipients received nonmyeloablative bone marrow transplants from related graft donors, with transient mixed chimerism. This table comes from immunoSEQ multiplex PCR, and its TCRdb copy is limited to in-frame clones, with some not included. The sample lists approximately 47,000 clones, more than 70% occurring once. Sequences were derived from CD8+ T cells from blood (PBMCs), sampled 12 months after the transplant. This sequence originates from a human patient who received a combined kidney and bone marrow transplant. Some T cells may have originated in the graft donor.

The CDR3 DNA is TGTGCCACCAGCAGCAACAGATTCACCGGGGAGCTGTTTTTT. Its protein product is CATSSNRFTGELFF. The V call is TRBV15, the J call TRBJ2-2; no firm D call. CDR3 length: 14 residues. Germline values: CDR1 LNHNV, CDR2 YYDKDF (reference sequence). Between the trimmed V and J ends, which lost 3 bases and 4 bases, there was a span of 9 bases.